The 22 T cell receptor beta chains listed next were all sequenced from one sample in a study of blood T cell repertoires in COVID-19. Clones were sequenced by immunoSEQ multiplex PCR, and TCRdb holds only the in-frame ones, with some missing. This table has some 62,000 clones, approximately 88% appearing once. Sequencing was done on a sample of peripheral blood. Receptor source: a human donor in a cohort sampled during active COVID-19.

This chain uses TRBV30 with TRBJ2-3; 8 bases map to TRBD2. The germline V gene has CDR1 GTSNPN and CDR2 SVGIG (reference sequence). The CDR3 contains 14 residues. The V and J ends lost 5 bases and 0 bases, in that order; junction bases with no gene match: 4. CDR3 protein: CAWSGGGSTDTQYF. CDR3 bases: TGTGCCTGGTCCGGGGGGGGCAGCACAGATACGCAGTATTTT. Variable domain in full (rest from reference TRBV30 and TRBJ2-3): SQTIHQWPATLVQPVGSPLSLECTVEGTSNPNLYWYRQAAGRGLQLLFYSVGIGQISSEVPQNLSASRPQDRQFILSSKKLLLSDSGFYLCAWSGGGSTDTQYFGPGTRLTVL.

V gene TRBV30 combines with J gene TRBJ1-2; possibly TRBD1 for D (6 bases). The germline V gene has CDR1 GTSNPN and CDR2 SVGIG (reference sequence). With 0 bases removed from V and 2 bases from J, the gap between germline ends came to 13 bases. The CDR3 length is 15 residues. In DNA form, the CDR3 reads TGTGCCTGGAGTGTGGACAGAAGCGTGAACTATGGCTACACCTTC. Protein sequence: CAWSVDRSVNYGYTF.

This chain links TRBV7-2 with TRBJ2-2; 8 nucleotides line up with TRBD2. The CDR3 is 16 amino acids. V lost 5 bases, J lost 3 bases, and 8 bases stayed unmatched. Germline CDR1 is SGHTA and CDR2 is FQGNSA. CDR3 protein: CASSRFGGADTGELFF. The CDR3 nucleotides read TGTGCCAGCAGCCGCTTCGGGGGGGCTGACACCGGGGAGCTGTTTTTT.

The chain combines TRBV5-1 with TRBJ2-3; TRBD1 matches at 7 bases. V shed 5 bases, J shed 3 bases, and the junction held 3 bases outside the gene matches. Germline CDR1 SGHRS, CDR2 YFSETQ. The CDR3 runs 13 residues. The CDR3 bases are TGCGCCAGCAGTCAACAGGGGACAGATACGCAGTATTTT. Encoded protein: CASSQQGTDTQYF.

This chain links TRBV4-1 with TRBJ2-7; 11 nucleotides line up with TRBD2. This CDR3 has 15 residues. Germline lookup yields CDR1 MGHRA and CDR2 YSYEKL. After removal of 4 bases from V and 2 bases from J, the junction contained 4 bases not matched to a gene. This CDR3 reads CASSRGLAETYEQYF. The DNA for the CDR3 is TGCGCCAGCAGCCGGGGACTAGCGGAAACCTACGAGCAGTACTTC.

V and J are TRBV3-1 (or the pseudogene TRBV3-2) and TRBJ2-3; the D gene is possibly TRBD2 (7 bases). Germline V gene lookup returns CDR1 LGHDT and CDR2 YNNKEL (reference sequence). The CDR3 runs 13 residues. V was trimmed by 4 bases and J by 4 bases, leaving 9 bases between them. CDR3 loop: CASSRRGPDTQYF. Here the CDR3 DNA reads TGTGCCAGCAGCCGGCGGGGGCCAGATACGCAGTATTTT.

The rearrangement joins TRBV11-2 to TRBJ2-3; TRBD2 agrees at 9 bases. This CDR3 is 16 amino acids long. The germline CDR1 and CDR2 sequences are SGHAT and FQNNGV. V shed 5 bases, J shed 6 bases, and the junction held 12 bases outside the gene matches. The CDR3 protein is CASSQGGLAGSDTQYF. The CDR3 coding sequence is TGTGCCAGCAGCCAAGGCGGGCTAGCGGGATCGGATACGCAGTATTTT.

In DNA form, the CDR3 reads TGTGCCAGCAGCTTAATGGCAGCCTACGAGCAGTACTTC. Translation gives CASSLMAAYEQYF. This rearrangement joins TRBV11-3 to TRBJ2-7; unclear D gene. The CDR3 loop spans 13 amino acids. V gave up 2 bases and J gave up 2 bases, with 7 bases separating them. Germline assignment: CDR1 SGHNT and CDR2 YENEEA.

The rearrangement joins TRBV5-1 to TRBJ2-7, with D possibly TRBD2 on 5 matching bases. V dropped 4 bases and J dropped 6 bases, with 17 bases sitting between them. The CDR3 length is 14 residues. Germline V gene sequence: CDR1 SGHRS, CDR2 YFSETQ. In DNA, the CDR3 is TGCGCCAGCAGCAGTGGGGAGTTACCACCCGAGCAGTACTTC. Its translation: CASSSGELPPEQYF.

This clone was counted between two and nine times. The rearrangement uses TRBV7-2 and TRBJ2-3, with a weak D call TRBD1 (6 bases). CDR1 and CDR2 from the germline V gene are SGHTA and FQGNSA. The CDR3 has 16 residues. Trimming took 3 bases from V and 7 from J, leaving 20 bases between them. The CDR3 region is CASSLQGSLLGYTQYF. The CDR3 DNA sequence: TGTGCCAGCAGCTTGCAGGGGAGCCTCCTAGGATATACGCAGTATTTT.

In DNA, the CDR3 is TGTGCCAGCAGCCGAACTAGGGGCACAGATACGCAGTATTTT. Its translation is CASSRTRGTDTQYF. The chain joins TRBV7-6 to TRBJ2-3, with TRBD2 as a possible D gene (5 bases). The CDR3 runs to 14 residues. The V and J ends lost 5 bases and 1 base respectively, with 10 bases between them. Germline V lookup: CDR1 SGHVS, CDR2 FNYEAQ.

This chain links TRBV4-1 with TRBJ2-7; 7 positions match TRBD1. In germline, CDR1 is MGHRA, CDR2 YSYEKL. J gave up 3 bases and V 3 bases, and 8 bases lay outside the gene matches. The CDR3 runs 15 residues. The CDR3 DNA reads as TGCGCCAGCAGCCAGGCACCGGGACAGCTCTACGAGCAGTACTTC. Translating it yields CASSQAPGQLYEQYF.

J is TRBJ2-2 and V is TRBV27, with TRBD2 matching over 7 bases. V shed 3 bases and J 5 bases; nucleotides not matched to a gene: 12. The CDR3 runs 17 residues. In germline, CDR1 is MNHEY, CDR2 SMNVEV (reference sequence). The CDR3 here is CASSFSRAGESTGELFF. The CDR3 DNA reads TGTGCCAGCAGTTTTAGTAGGGCGGGGGAATCTACCGGGGAGCTGTTTTTT.

The J gene is TRBJ2-5, the V gene TRBV4-2, with TRBD2 matching 11 bases. The CDR3 loop spans 16 amino acids. V was pared by 4 bases and J by 3 bases, with 7 bases of the junction left unmatched. CDR1 is LGHNA and CDR2 is YNFKEQ in the germline V gene. The DNA for the CDR3 is TGTGCCAGCAGCCGAGACGGGACTAGCGGAAAAGAGACCCAGTACTTC. Translated, it gives CASSRDGTSGKETQYF.

The chain carries TRBV29-1 and TRBJ2-2, with a weak D call TRBD2 (6 bases). This CDR3 has 17 amino acids. V was cut by 1 base and J by 2 bases, with 17 bases left in between. The germline V gene encodes CDR1 SQVTM and CDR2 ANQGSEA. The CDR3 loop reads CSVEVRDGTFNTGELFF. The CDR3 region has the DNA TGCAGCGTTGAAGTGCGAGACGGGACTTTTAACACCGGGGAGCTGTTTTTT.

The chain uses TRBV11-2 and TRBJ2-7; possible D gene TRBD1, 6 bases. Germline-derived CDR1 and CDR2 are SGHAT and FQNNGV. The germline V and J ends were trimmed by 6 bases and 2 bases, with 14 bases remaining between them. The CDR3 has 14 amino acids. CDR3 DNA: TGTGCCAGCAGTTACAGGGTAATGGCCTACGAGCAGTACTTC. Residues: CASSYRVMAYEQYF.

The V gene is TRBV6-5, the J gene TRBJ1-1, with D perhaps TRBD1 (6 bases). Germline loops: CDR1 MNHEY, CDR2 SVGAGI. This CDR3 has 15 residues. Trimming stripped 6 bases from V and 4 bases from J, with 18 bases between. CDR3 DNA sequence: TGTGCCAGCAGCCCGAACAGGGATTGGAGCACTGAAGCTTTCTTT. Translating gives CASSPNRDWSTEAFF.

Only a few counts were recorded for this clone. V usage is TRBV18 and J usage is TRBJ1-5; 8 bases are a match to TRBD1. CDR3 size: 15 residues. J was trimmed by 7 bases and V by 2 bases; bases with no gene match: 7. Germline CDR1 reads KGHSH; CDR2 reads LQKENI. Here the CDR3 reads CASSPSNGQGQPQHF. As DNA, the CDR3 is TGTGCCAGCTCACCATCGAACGGACAGGGCCAGCCCCAGCATTTT.

The V gene is TRBV5-1, the J gene TRBJ2-7; D may be TRBD1 (5 bases). The germline V and J ends were trimmed by 4 bases and 1 base, with 15 bases remaining between them. The CDR3 extends over 15 amino acids. Germline CDR1 SGHRS, CDR2 YFSETQ. Here the CDR3 reads CASSLWAGPSYEQYF. CDR3 coding DNA: TGCGCCAGCAGCCTTTGGGCAGGGCCTTCCTACGAGCAGTACTTC.

This clone occurred once. The rearrangement joins TRBV3-1 (or the pseudogene TRBV3-2) to TRBJ2-7; 11 bases are shared with TRBD2. The V and J ends lost 6 bases and 3 bases, in that order; junction bases with no gene match: 10. Germline-derived CDR1 and CDR2 are LGHDT and YNNKEL (reference sequence). The CDR3 covers 16 residues. The CDR3, as DNA: TGTGCCAGCAGGCAATCATCTAGCGGGGGGTACTACGAGCAGTACTTC. It translates to CASRQSSSGGYYEQYF.

The V and J genes are TRBV4-2 and TRBJ2-7; D is perhaps TRBD2 (5 bases). This CDR3 spans 14 amino acids. Germline V gives CDR1 LGHNA, CDR2 YNFKEQ. With 3 bases removed from V and 3 bases from J, the gap between germline ends came to 12 bases. The CDR3 is CASSHRERNYEQYF. DNA of the CDR3: TGTGCCAGCAGCCACCGGGAAAGGAACTACGAGCAGTACTTC.

This chain joins TRBV7-9 and TRBJ1-3; 7 nucleotides align to TRBD1. Germline assignment: CDR1 SEHNR and CDR2 FQNEAQ (reference sequence). Trimming took 5 bases from V and 0 from J; bases not matched to a gene: 4. The CDR3 loop spans 15 amino acids. This chain's CDR3 is CASSPRQGSGNTIYF. The CDR3 nucleotides are TGTGCCAGCAGCCCTCGACAGGGCTCTGGAAACACCATATATTTT. The variable domain in full, with the rest retrieved from reference TRBV7-9 and TRBJ1-3, is DTGVSQNPRHKITKRGQNVTFRCDPISEHNRLYWYRQTLGQGPEFLTYFQNEAQLEKSRLLSDRFSAERPKGSFSTLEIQRTEQGDSAMYLCASSPRQGSGNTIYFGEGSWLTVV.